This entry is about one TCR beta chain. Its antigen is not known. This CDR3 is built from 14 residues. Per germline, CDR1 SGHDN and CDR2 FVKESK. Trimming took 5 bases from V and 6 from J, leaving 16 bases between them. A quantity of roughly 0.5 to 1 ug RNA underwent reverse transcription using random hexamers. TCRdb re-called the immunoSEQ multiplex PCR reads through MiXCR, storing one row per CDR3 protein. The table lists under 95,000 distinct CDR3 sequences, over 90% of them singletons, with approximately 0.47% in the top ten. This sample was included in a study of CD8 T cells in Susac syndrome. Study-wide points: The authors acknowledged that the study's TCR sequencing and HLA analysis involved relatively few individuals.

The sequenced target, TCR beta, came from blood CD8+ and CD4+ T cells. All included Susac syndrome patients satisfied recently defined diagnostic criteria for definite or probable disease. Negative isolation was applied to CD8+ and CD4+ T cells, and FACS enrichment was applied to TEMRA cells. The genes are TRBV14 and TRBJ1-2; D gene unclear. The source of this sequence is a human donor with Susac syndrome. The sequenced sample consisted of CD8+ T cells from PBMCs. The DNA of the CDR3 is TGTGCCAGCAGCTTCTCGCAGCTCACGGATGGCTACACCTTC. Encoded protein: CASSFSQLTDGYTF.